Below are 23 T cell receptor beta chains sequenced from a single sample in a study of control samples from healthy donors and cancer patients. Clones were read by immunoSEQ multiplex PCR, and TCRdb kept only the in-frame ones, dropping some. Of some 140,000 clones detected, 90% to 95% appear once; the ten largest clones hold 5.5% to 6%. The sample consisted of blood. All receptors come from a man aged 35-49 years in good health.

The CDR3 here is CASSLGQLSAEAFF. The CDR3 coding sequence is TGTGCCAGCAGCCTAGGACAGTTAAGCGCTGAAGCTTTCTTT. The chain links TRBV11-2 to TRBJ1-1; weak D call: TRBD1 (6 bases). CDR1 is SGHAT, CDR2 FQNNGV, per germline. V was shortened by 5 bases and J by 6 bases, with 16 bases between the two germline ends. The CDR3 loop spans 14 amino acids.

This rearrangement joins TRBV6-4 to TRBJ2-3; D could derive from TRBD1 or TRBD2 (5 bases each). CDR1 and CDR2 (germline): MRHNA, SNTAGT. The CDR3 is made up of 15 amino acids. The V end lost 6 bases, the J end lost 4 bases, and 17 bases lay between the germline ends. DNA for the CDR3: TGTGCCAGCAGCCGGGACCCTGGCCGCGCAGATACGCAGTATTTT. The encoded protein is CASSRDPGRADTQYF.

The chain combines TRBV5-1 with TRBJ2-7; D is ambiguous. CDR3 length equals 14 residues. Germline-derived CDR1 and CDR2 are SGHRS and YFSETQ. Trimming shortened V by 0 bases and J by 3 bases, and 10 bases separated the two germline ends. The CDR3 is CASSLGQSVYEQYF. DNA of the CDR3: TGCGCCAGCAGCTTGGGGCAGTCGGTCTACGAGCAGTACTTC.

This sequence joins TRBV13 and TRBJ1-1, with D unresolved. V was pared by 5 bases and J by 5 bases, with 15 bases between. CDR3 length equals 14 residues. Germline V lookup: CDR1 PRHDT, CDR2 FYEKMQ (reference sequence). The CDR3 DNA is TGTGCCAGCAGCGCCTTGGCGGGGAGGACTGAAGCTTTCTTT. This gives the protein CASSALAGRTEAFF.

The chain is built from TRBV5-1 and TRBJ1-2; TRBD1 matches at 10 bases. V shed 5 bases and J 3 bases; nucleotides not matched to a gene: 10. Germline V gene data show CDR1 as SGHRS and CDR2 as YFSETQ. This CDR3 region has 16 residues. The CDR3 region has the DNA TGCGCCAGCAGTCCTAGACAGGGGGCCCTCGACTATGGCTACACCTTC. Encoded protein: CASSPRQGALDYGYTF.

The chain uses TRBV5-1 and TRBJ2-1; a possible D gene is TRBD2 (6 bases). Germline CDR1 is SGHRS and CDR2 is YFSETQ. V was cut by 0 bases and J by 10 bases, with 14 bases left in between. The CDR3 extends over 14 amino acids. CDR3 in DNA: TGCGCCAGCAGCTTGGGGACTACAATGGTAGAGCAGTTCTTC. Translating it yields CASSLGTTMVEQFF.

The chain combines TRBV15 with TRBJ1-3; D remains unclear. The V end lost 0 bases, the J end lost 1 base, and 10 bases lay between the germline ends. Germline assignment: CDR1 LNHNV and CDR2 YYDKDF (reference sequence). The CDR3 totals 16 residues. In DNA form, the CDR3 reads TGTGCCACCAGCAGAGAAACAGCTAATTCTGGAAACACCATATATTTT. Protein: CATSRETANSGNTIYF.

V and J are TRBV7-9 and TRBJ1-1; no definite D call. This CDR3 is built from 15 residues. Germline CDR1 SEHNR, CDR2 FQNEAQ (reference sequence). The ends were cut back, 3 bases at V and 0 bases at J, with 11 bases in the middle. Here the CDR3 reads CASSFPGPMNTEAFF. The CDR3 nucleotides are TGTGCCAGCAGCTTTCCGGGTCCTATGAACACTGAAGCTTTCTTT.

The gene calls are TRBV6-6 and TRBJ2-7; possible D gene TRBD1, 7 bases. The CDR3 spans 14 residues. Deletions cut 7 bases from V and 0 bases from J, with 13 bases between. Germline V gene lookup returns CDR1 MNHNY and CDR2 SVGAGI (reference sequence). The CDR3 DNA sequence: TGTGCCAGCATTGCGGGGACAGTCTCCTACGAGCAGTACTTC. As protein: CASIAGTVSYEQYF.

The rearrangement joins TRBV7-9 to TRBJ2-6, with D perhaps TRBD1 (5 bases). CDR1 is SEHNR and CDR2 is FQNEAQ in the germline V gene (reference sequence). Trimming removed 5 bases from V and 3 bases from J, with 17 bases in between. The CDR3 is 17 residues long. The CDR3 loop reads CASSARSGKGGANVLTF. The CDR3 DNA follows: TGTGCCAGCAGCGCAAGATCAGGGAAAGGTGGGGCCAACGTCCTGACTTTC.

V is TRBV21-1 and J is TRBJ2-5; the listed D gene, TRBD1, was not tested against the DNA. TRBV21-1 is described as a pseudogene. This CDR3 comprises 14 residues. The CDR3 bases are TGTGCCAGCAGCAAACAGGGTAAGAGAAGGACCCAGTACTTC. Translating it yields CASSKQGKRRTQYF.

The chain recombines TRBV25-1 with TRBJ2-1; 11 nucleotides agree with TRBD2. Germline loops: CDR1 MGHDK, CDR2 SYGVNS. The J segment lost 7 bases and the V segment lost 6 bases, leaving 5 bases of the junction unmatched. This CDR3 is built from 14 residues. CDR3 region: CASSLAGGGNEQFF. CDR3 coding DNA: TGTGCCAGCAGCCTAGCGGGGGGTGGAAATGAGCAGTTCTTC.

The genes are TRBV24-1 and TRBJ1-5; TRBD1 matches at 7 bases. CDR1 is KGHDR, CDR2 SFDVKD, per germline. The CDR3 spans 18 residues. The V gene end was trimmed by 4 bases and the J gene end by 3 bases; junction bases not matched to a gene: 14. The CDR3 region is CATSDATPGQSYNQPQHF. The CDR3, as DNA: TGTGCCACCAGTGACGCCACTCCGGGACAGAGTTACAATCAGCCCCAGCATTTT.

This clone came up once. The V call is TRBV28, the J call TRBJ1-2; TRBD1 matches at 7 bases. Trimming took 7 bases from V and 8 from J; bases not matched to a gene: 10. The CDR3 is 13 residues long. The V gene's germline CDR1 is MDHEN and CDR2 SYDVKM. CDR3 loop: CASKGTVLKGYTF. The DNA of the CDR3 is TGTGCCAGCAAAGGGACAGTATTGAAGGGCTACACCTTC.

V and J are TRBV5-8 and TRBJ2-6; 7 positions agree with TRBD1. The germline gives CDR1 SGHTS, CDR2 YDEGEE. J was trimmed by 0 bases and V by 4 bases; bases with no gene match: 13. This CDR3 comprises 19 residues. In DNA form, the CDR3 reads TGTGCCAGCAGCCGTCATTTGGGGACAGCATTCTCTGGGGCCAACGTCCTGACTTTC. It is translated as CASSRHLGTAFSGANVLTF.

The rearrangement uses TRBV2 and TRBJ2-1; D call uncertain. The length of the CDR3 is 12 residues. Germline loops: CDR1 SNHLY, CDR2 FYNNEI. Deletions cut 6 bases from V and 4 bases from J, with 7 bases between. CDR3 bases: TGTGCCAGCAGGGTGGGATACAATGAGCAGTTCTTC. As protein: CASRVGYNEQFF.

The V and J genes are TRBV5-8 and TRBJ1-4; no reliable D call. Deletions cut 2 bases from V and 13 bases from J, with 21 bases between. CDR1 SGHTS and CDR2 YDEGEE come from the germline V gene. The CDR3 has 15 amino acids. CDR3 residues: CASSFQGRPGIGLFF. The CDR3 DNA reads as TGTGCCAGCAGCTTCCAAGGGCGTCCGGGAATCGGACTGTTTTTT.

V gene TRBV5-4 combines with J gene TRBJ2-7; 8 bases line up with TRBD1. The J segment lost 5 bases and the V segment lost 2 bases, leaving 6 bases of the junction unmatched. This CDR3 spans 14 amino acids. Germline values: CDR1 SGHNT, CDR2 YYREEE (reference sequence). The CDR3 DNA reads TGTGCCAGCAGCTTCCGGACAGGGCAGGACGAGCAGTACTTC. It specifies CASSFRTGQDEQYF.

This clone was observed a few times. The V and J genes are TRBV11-3 and TRBJ2-3; D is tentatively TRBD1 or TRBD2 (5 bases each). Per germline, CDR1 SGHNT and CDR2 YENEEA. The CDR3 sequence is 15 residues long. The V gene lost 3 bases and the J gene lost 0 bases, with 10 bases spanning the gap. CDR3 DNA: TGTGCCAGCAGCTTTGGGGACCCTAGCACAGATACGCAGTATTTT. Residues: CASSFGDPSTDTQYF.

The count of this clone is one. V usage is TRBV18 and J usage is TRBJ2-7, with D perhaps given as TRBD1 or TRBD2 (6 bases each). Germline lookup yields CDR1 KGHSH and CDR2 LQKENI. There are 15 residues in the CDR3. Trimming took 3 bases from V and 2 from J, leaving 14 bases between them. CDR3 nucleotide sequence: TGTGCCAGCTCACCCTGGGGGGCCGGACCCTACGAGCAGTACTTC. This sequence encodes CASSPWGAGPYEQYF.

The gene calls are TRBV6-5 and TRBJ2-1, with a possible D match to TRBD1 (5 bases). The germline gives CDR1 MNHEY, CDR2 SVGAGI. V was clipped by 4 bases and J by 15 bases, with 13 bases between them. The CDR3 runs to 11 residues. DNA of the CDR3: TGTGCCAGCAGTTCACGGGCAGGGTGGTTCTTC. This encodes CASSSRAGWFF.

CDR3 in amino acids: CASGVRGGPYGYTF. As DNA, the CDR3 is TGTGCCAGCGGGGTTAGGGGAGGACCGTATGGCTACACCTTC. This chain joins TRBV7-9 and TRBJ1-2; possible D gene TRBD1, 5 bases. Trimming took off 8 bases at V and 5 bases at J, with 18 bases between the two ends. This CDR3 spans 14 amino acids. Germline CDR1 reads SEHNR; CDR2 reads FQNEAQ (reference sequence).

This clone was counted once. J is TRBJ1-1 and V is TRBV6-5, with a tentative D call TRBD1 (5 bases). Germline V gene sequence: CDR1 MNHEY, CDR2 SVGAGI. The CDR3 is 14 residues long. V shed 6 bases and J shed 1 base, with 12 bases lying between them. CDR3 amino acids: CASSLSGGNTEAFF. CDR3 DNA sequence: TGTGCCAGCAGCCTATCGGGGGGGAACACTGAAGCTTTCTTT.